The source of this TCR beta chain is a study of CD8+ T cells in alopecia areata. cDNA prepared by RNA extraction and subsequent reverse transcription served as the template for sequencing. Method: immunoSEQ multiplex PCR; TCRdb's copy keeps in-frame clones and lacks some. The table records about 20,000 clones, less than 70% of them present only once. The CDR3 totals 14 residues. Germline values: CDR1 MNHNY, CDR2 SVGAGI (reference sequence). The V gene lost 6 bases and the J gene lost 2 bases, with 13 bases spanning the gap. Both peripheral blood and punch biopsies of lesional scalp skin were obtained from patients who had alopecia areata.

This clonotype was sampled from a human donor with alopecia areata. Sequencing used skin, obtained at week 0. The V gene is TRBV6-6, the J gene TRBJ1-1; possible D gene TRBD1, 6 bases. This CDR3 reads CASSLGQSNTEAFF. CDR3 bases: TGTGCCAGCAGCCTCGGACAGTCTAACACTGAAGCTTTCTTT.